This record covers a single T cell receptor beta chain. Authors' processing steps: From reference gene primer amplification, estimates of nucleated cell counts were derived. TCRdb keeps only in-frame clones here, not all; method: immunoSEQ multiplex PCR. Clone size and V and J calls were adopted from that table, with D and trimming inferred from the DNA. The sample has some 140,000 clones, 79% seen once. This entry is derived from a study of blood T cell repertoires in COVID-19. Study-level background: COVID-19 samples collected from the United States, Italy and Spain covered acute and convalescent phases. The analysed material was cDNA or gDNA that came from T cells, B-cell-depleted T cells, or PBMCs.

The CDR3 extends over 13 amino acids. V lost 3 bases and J lost 0; bases outside the gene matches: 2. Germline CDR1 reads GTSNPN; CDR2 reads SVGIG (reference sequence). This sequence originates from a man in his 60s with acute or convalescent COVID-19. Source material: peripheral blood. This rearrangement joins TRBV30 to TRBJ2-7, with 7 nucleotides matching TRBD1. CDR3 DNA sequence: TGTGCCTGGAGCAGGGGGATCTCCTACGAGCAGTACTTC. Translated, it gives CAWSRGISYEQYF.